The 20 T cell receptor beta chains given below trace back to one sample, sequenced in a study of shared clonotypes between healthy human individuals. The repertoire was sequenced with immunoSEQ multiplex PCR; TCRdb's copy has only in-frame clones and lacks some. The repertoire has about 510,000 clones, about 95% of them found once; the top ten carry approximately 0.062%. Sequences were obtained from naive CD4+ T cells sorted from blood. Subset defined: CD45RA+ positively selected. These receptors all come from a young woman in good health.

In regard to this clone: This sample includes further DNA sequences coding for the same CDR3. J is TRBJ1-5 and V is TRBV28; no definite D call. CDR3 size: 13 residues. Germline CDR1 and CDR2: MDHEN and SYDVKM. Deletions cut 6 bases from V and 1 base from J, with 7 bases between. The CDR3 spells CASRTNSNQPQHF. DNA of the CDR3: TGTGCCAGCAGGACCAACAGCAATCAGCCCCAGCATTTT.

J is TRBJ1-3 and V is TRBV6-1; no clear D. V was trimmed by 2 bases and J by 4 bases, leaving 12 bases between them. From germline, CDR1 is MNHNS and CDR2 SASEGT. The CDR3 length is 15 residues. CDR3: CASSEMVLRGNTIYF. The CDR3 DNA reads TGTGCCAGCAGTGAAATGGTCCTGAGGGGAAACACCATATATTTT.

The J gene is TRBJ1-5, the V gene TRBV28, with D uncertain. V gave up 3 bases and J gave up 5 bases, with 14 bases separating them. The CDR3 contains 15 residues. CDR1 is MDHEN and CDR2 is SYDVKM in the germline V gene. The CDR3 region has the DNA TGTGCCAGCAGTTTCTCAGTGGTGGAGTATCAGCCCCAGCATTTT. The encoded protein is CASSFSVVEYQPQHF.

The CDR3 here is CASSPSSVRRHTGELFF. The CDR3 region has the DNA TGTGCCAGCAGCCCAAGTTCCGTAAGAAGACACACCGGGGAGCTGTTTTTT. The chain combines TRBV4-2 with TRBJ2-2; no firm D call. Trimming shortened V by 4 bases and J by 3 bases, and 18 bases separated the two germline ends. The CDR3 is 17 residues long. Germline values: CDR1 LGHNA, CDR2 YNFKEQ.

The genes are TRBV6-5 and TRBJ1-3; maybe TRBD1 (5 bases). The germline V gene has CDR1 MNHEY and CDR2 SVGAGI. This CDR3 has 15 amino acids. V lost 4 bases and J 0 bases, leaving 10 bases between the germline ends. The CDR3 nucleotides are TGTGCCAGCAGTTCCGGACACTACTCTGGAAACACCATATATTTT. This gives the protein CASSSGHYSGNTIYF.

The chain recombines TRBV5-1 with TRBJ2-1; D is possibly TRBD1 (5 bases). The V gene lost 4 bases and the J gene lost 4 bases, with 18 bases spanning the gap. CDR3 length: 16 residues. The germline CDR1 and CDR2 sequences are SGHRS and YFSETQ. The CDR3 nucleotides are TGCGCCAGCAGCAAATATCAGGGTATCTTGTACAATGAGCAGTTCTTC. Its translation is CASSKYQGILYNEQFF.

The V gene is TRBV11-3, the J gene TRBJ2-1; D perhaps matches TRBD2 (6 bases). The V end was cut by 2 bases, the J end by 2 bases, with 13 bases between. Looked up from germline, CDR1 is SGHNT and CDR2 is YENEEA. CDR3 size: 16 residues. The CDR3 DNA is TGTGCCAGCAGCTTAAGGGCTAGCGCGGCCTACAATGAGCAGTTCTTC. It codes for CASSLRASAAYNEQFF.

V and J are TRBV11-2 and TRBJ2-1; no reliable D call. Looked up from germline, CDR1 is SGHAT and CDR2 is FQNNGV. Trimming removed 1 base from V and 8 bases from J, with 9 bases in between. The CDR3 sequence is 13 residues long. For the CDR3, the DNA is TGTGCCAGCAGCTTAGGCAGTACCCATGAGCAGTTCTTC. Residues: CASSLGSTHEQFF.

The DNA for the CDR3 is TGTGCCAGCAGCACCCGACAGGGGGCTTTCTCCGGGGAGCTGTTTTTT. It specifies CASSTRQGAFSGELFF. V usage is TRBV7-9 and J usage is TRBJ2-2, with 10 bases that match TRBD1. The germline CDR1 and CDR2 sequences are SEHNR and FQNEAQ (reference sequence). Germline trimming cut 5 bases from V and 6 bases from J; bases unmatched to any gene: 9. The CDR3 covers 16 residues.

The chain links TRBV6-1 to TRBJ1-5; no firm D call. This CDR3 contains 15 residues. The V gene lost 7 bases and the J gene lost 0 bases, with 13 bases spanning the gap. Germline loops: CDR1 MNHNS, CDR2 SASEGT. This CDR3 is CASNRDRYSNQPQHF. CDR3 bases: TGTGCCAGCAACCGAGACCGGTATAGCAATCAGCCCCAGCATTTT.

V and J are TRBV10-2 and TRBJ2-7, with TRBD2 identical over 11 bases. Unmatched junction bases numbered 4, after V lost 6 bases and J lost 3 bases. The CDR3 extends over 14 amino acids. Germline loops: CDR1 WSHSY, CDR2 SAAADI. This chain's CDR3 is CASRLAGEGYEQYF. For the CDR3, the DNA is TGCGCCAGCAGACTAGCGGGAGAAGGCTACGAGCAGTACTTC.

This chain links TRBV28 with TRBJ2-7, with 7 bases identical to TRBD2. Germline V gene sequence: CDR1 MDHEN, CDR2 SYDVKM. This CDR3 spans 14 amino acids. V shed 6 bases and J 3 bases; nucleotides not matched to a gene: 8. This CDR3 reads CASSLTSVGYEQYF. The CDR3 region has the DNA TGTGCCAGCAGCCTTACTAGCGTAGGCTACGAGCAGTACTTC.

This clone is a singleton in its sample. The chain carries TRBV4-1 and TRBJ2-1; 9 bases line up with TRBD1. Per the germline V gene, CDR1 is MGHRA and CDR2 is YSYEKL. CDR3 length: 14 residues. The V segment lost 5 bases and the J segment 11 bases; nucleotides outside the gene matches: 10. CDR3 nucleotides: TGCGCCAGCAGCTACCCTCTACAGGGGGCTAAGCAGTTCTTC. Amino acids: CASSYPLQGAKQFF.

The V gene is TRBV27, the J gene TRBJ2-6; 10 bases are a match to TRBD2. Germline CDR1 and CDR2: MNHEY and SMNVEV (reference sequence). The ends lost 7 bases at V and 2 bases at J; junction bases unmatched: 11. There are 18 residues in the CDR3. The CDR3 bases are TGTGCCAGCATGCGGGGGGCTAGCGGGAGCCCTGGGGCCAACGTCCTGACTTTC. Residues: CASMRGASGSPGANVLTF.

The chain employs TRBV7-9 and TRBJ2-3; D is undetermined. The CDR3 runs 15 residues. V was clipped by 3 bases and J by 4 bases, with 14 bases between them. Germline CDR1 is SEHNR and CDR2 is FQNEAQ (reference sequence). As DNA, the CDR3 is TGTGCCAGCAGCTTGAGTCCCGGCGGACCAGATACGCAGTATTTT. Protein sequence: CASSLSPGGPDTQYF. The full variable domain, in which reference TRBV7-9 and TRBJ2-3 provide the parts outside the CDR3, is DTGVSQNPRHKITKRGQNVTFRCDPISEHNRLYWYRQTLGQGPEFLTYFQNEAQLEKSRLLSDRFSAERPKGSFSTLEIQRTEQGDSAMYLCASSLSPGGPDTQYFGPGTRLTVL.

The rearrangement uses TRBV2 and TRBJ1-1; D is undetermined. Trimming took off 7 bases at V and 6 bases at J, with 15 bases between the two ends. This CDR3 spans 13 amino acids. Per germline, CDR1 SNHLY and CDR2 FYNNEI. CDR3 sequence: CASTQVRSSEAFF. The CDR3 DNA sequence: TGTGCCAGCACCCAGGTCAGGTCCTCTGAAGCTTTCTTT.

The chain uses TRBV6-1 and TRBJ1-4, with D uncertain. The CDR3 has 14 amino acids. Germline V CDR1 and CDR2: MNHNS, SASEGT. V lost 4 bases to trimming and J lost 2 bases, with 8 bases between them. CDR3 loop: CASSGRSTNEKLFF. The DNA of the CDR3 is TGTGCCAGCAGTGGACGGTCCACTAATGAAAAACTGTTTTTT.

V and J are TRBV27 and TRBJ2-3; TRBD2 aligns across 8 bases. CDR1 is MNHEY, CDR2 SMNVEV, per germline (reference sequence). With 2 bases clipped from V and 5 bases from J, the junction kept 9 bases outside the gene matches. CDR3 length: 16 residues. The CDR3 loop reads CASSLEVGRAVDTQYF. In nucleotides, the CDR3 is TGTGCCAGCAGTTTAGAAGTCGGGAGGGCCGTAGATACGCAGTATTTT.

The CDR3 sequence is CASSFGRSSYNEQFF. The CDR3 DNA reads as TGTGCCAGCAGCTTCGGGAGGAGCTCCTACAATGAGCAGTTCTTC. This chain links TRBV11-1 with TRBJ2-1, with TRBD2 matching 7 bases. Unmatched junction bases numbered 2, after V lost 3 bases and J lost 0 bases. This CDR3 has 15 amino acids. Per the germline V gene, CDR1 is SGHAT and CDR2 is FQDESV (reference sequence).

The chain is built from TRBV5-1 and TRBJ2-2, with TRBD2 identical over 7 bases. The CDR3 spans 18 residues. CDR1 is SGHRS, CDR2 YFSETQ, per germline. V trimming: 5 bases; J trimming: 3 bases; junction bases outside the gene matches: 16. The CDR3 DNA is TGCGCCAGCAGTTTTGCCCTGTCTTGGCTAGCGGACACCGGGGAGCTGTTTTTT. It encodes CASSFALSWLADTGELFF. Full variable domain (rest looked up from reference TRBV5-1 and TRBJ2-2): KAGVTQTPRYLIKTRGQQVTLSCSPISGHRSVSWYQQTPGQGLQFLFEYFSETQRNKGNFPGRFSGRQFSNSRSEMNVSTLELGDSALYLCASSFALSWLADTGELFFGEGSRLTVL.